This entry lists 5 T cell receptor beta chains sequenced from one sample in a study of long-term antiretroviral therapy in people with HIV. It was version v3.0 of the immunoSEQ assay that was run at survey level. The data were produced by immunoSEQ multiplex PCR, yet TCRdb's version contains in-frame clones alone and is incomplete. This sample has some 27,000 clones, with over 75% found just once. Sample: unsorted PBMCs, taken roughly 4.8 years after starting antiretroviral therapy. The receptor set was obtained from a man between 40 and 49 years old with HIV.

The genes are TRBV27 and TRBJ2-1; 11 bases are a match to TRBD1. CDR3 size: 16 residues. Trimming took 3 bases from V and 7 from J; bases not matched to a gene: 8. Germline lookup yields CDR1 MNHEY and CDR2 SMNVEV (reference sequence). The DNA of the CDR3 is TGTGCCAGCAGTTTCTCGACCGGGACAGGGGGTAATGAGCAGTTCTTC. Protein product: CASSFSTGTGGNEQFF.

The chain links TRBV9 to TRBJ1-4; D ambiguous. Germline CDR1 SGDLS, CDR2 YYNGEE. This CDR3 is built from 14 residues. Between the trimmed V and J ends, which lost 0 bases and 4 bases, there was a span of 7 bases. CDR3 loop: CASSVEGNNEKLFF. The CDR3, as DNA: TGTGCCAGCAGCGTAGAAGGAAATAATGAAAAACTGTTTTTT.

CDR3 in amino acids: CASSWGQGGAEAFF. In DNA form, the CDR3 reads TGTGCCAGCAGCTGGGGACAGGGAGGCGCTGAAGCTTTCTTT. This sequence joins TRBV7-9 and TRBJ1-1; TRBD1 matches 9 bases. The trim removed 4 bases at V and 6 bases at J, leaving 6 bases unmatched. The germline V gene encodes CDR1 SEHNR and CDR2 FQNEAQ (reference sequence). The CDR3 has 14 amino acids.

This clone was detected only once. The chain carries TRBV7-9 and TRBJ2-2; D is ambiguous. The V gene lost 5 bases and the J gene lost 7 bases, with 8 bases spanning the gap. The V gene's germline CDR1 is SEHNR and CDR2 FQNEAQ (reference sequence). The CDR3 totals 12 residues. Written as DNA, the CDR3 is TGTGCCAGCAGCCTTCGAGGCGGGGAGCTGTTTTTT. It specifies CASSLRGGELFF.

The rearrangement uses TRBV11-2 and TRBJ2-2; perhaps TRBD2 as D (5 bases). CDR1 SGHAT and CDR2 FQNNGV come from the germline V gene. The CDR3 has 13 residues. The V end was cut by 2 bases, the J end by 6 bases, with 7 bases between. CDR3 nucleotide sequence: TGTGCCAGCAGCTTACTGGGAGCCGGGGAGCTGTTTTTT. This sequence encodes CASSLLGAGELFF.